The text below deals with one T cell receptor beta chain. Its antigen is as yet unknown. TCRdb redid the calling of the 5' RACE reads with MiXCR, one entry per CDR3 protein. The table includes about 570,000 distinct CDR3 sequences, around 9.6% detected once. The data stem from a study of identical twins. The study, taken as a whole, reports: Beta out-of-frame twin sharing showed a weaker excess. Reduced insertions were recorded for abundant cord blood beta clonotypes, with no such pattern in memory repertoires. These conclusions were based on statistical analysis (cross-sectional, not following the same donors).

The CDR3 sequence is 10 residues long. Germline-derived CDR1 and CDR2 are DFQATT and SNEGSKA (reference sequence). Trimming cost V 1 base and J 7 bases, with 5 bases left between them. This same sample was also part of a study on yellow fever vaccine responses in identical twins.

The sequence came from a young woman in good health. The J gene is TRBJ2-7, the V gene TRBV20-1; D perhaps matches TRBD1 (5 bases). Input material: PBMCs. This CDR3 reads CSARGTEQYF. The CDR3 coding sequence is TGCAGTGCTAGAGGGACAGAGCAGTACTTC.